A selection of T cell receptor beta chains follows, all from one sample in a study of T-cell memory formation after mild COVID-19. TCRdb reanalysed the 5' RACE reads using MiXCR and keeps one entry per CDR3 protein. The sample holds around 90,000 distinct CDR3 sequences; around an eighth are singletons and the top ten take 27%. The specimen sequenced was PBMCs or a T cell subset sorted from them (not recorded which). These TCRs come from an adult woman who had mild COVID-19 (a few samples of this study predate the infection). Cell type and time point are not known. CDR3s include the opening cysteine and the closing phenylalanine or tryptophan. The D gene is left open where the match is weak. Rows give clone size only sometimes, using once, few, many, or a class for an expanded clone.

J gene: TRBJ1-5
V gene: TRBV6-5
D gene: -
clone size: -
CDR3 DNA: TGTGCCAGCAGTTACTCTAAGAAAGGGGGAAGCAATCAGCCCCAGCATTTT
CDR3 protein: CASSYSKKGGSNQPQHF

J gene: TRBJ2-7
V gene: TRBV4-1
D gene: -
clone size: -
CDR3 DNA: TGCGCCAGCAGCCAAGATTTGGCAAGGGAGACCTACGAGCAGTACTTC
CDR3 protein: CASSQDLARETYEQYF

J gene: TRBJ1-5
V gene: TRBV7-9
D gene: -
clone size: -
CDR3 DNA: TGTGCCAGCAGCTTAGGGACACAGCCCCAGCATTTT
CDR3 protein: CASSLGTQPQHF

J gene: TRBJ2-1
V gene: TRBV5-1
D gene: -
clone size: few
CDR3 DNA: TGCGCCAGCAGCTTTGGGGGTCCTGAGCAGTTCTTC
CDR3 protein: CASSFGGPEQFF

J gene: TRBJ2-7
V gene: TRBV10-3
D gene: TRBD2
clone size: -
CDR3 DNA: TGTGCCATCAGTGAAGCTAATTTGCGGGGGACCTACGAGCAGTACTTC
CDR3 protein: CAISEANLRGTYEQYF

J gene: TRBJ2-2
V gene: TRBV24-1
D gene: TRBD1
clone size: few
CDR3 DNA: TGTGCCACCAGTGAAACCGACAGGGGGAACACCGGGGAGCTGTTTTTT
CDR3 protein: CATSETDRGNTGELFF

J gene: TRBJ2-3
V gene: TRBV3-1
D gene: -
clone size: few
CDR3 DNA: TGTGCCAGCAGCCAAGCCAGAGATACGCAGTATTTT
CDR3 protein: CASSQARDTQYF

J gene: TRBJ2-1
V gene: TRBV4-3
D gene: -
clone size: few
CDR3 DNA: TGCGCCAGCAGCCAAGAGGGACTTCTGTTCTTC
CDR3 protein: CASSQEGLLFF

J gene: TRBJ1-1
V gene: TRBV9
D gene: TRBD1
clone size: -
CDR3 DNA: TGTGCCAGCAGCGAAACCGGGACAGGAGGGGCTTTCTTT
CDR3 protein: CASSETGTGGAFF

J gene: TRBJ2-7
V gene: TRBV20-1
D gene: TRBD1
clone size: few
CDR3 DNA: TGCAGTGCTGGAGGGGACAGGGGGTACTACGAGCAGTACTTC
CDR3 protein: CSAGGDRGYYEQYF

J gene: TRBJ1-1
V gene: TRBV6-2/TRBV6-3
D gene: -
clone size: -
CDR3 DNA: TGTGCCAGCGGGCCCGCTGAAGGAGCTTTCTTT
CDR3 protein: CASGPAEGAFF